The TCR beta chain described here comes from a study of control samples from healthy donors and cancer patients (dated by TCRdb to about 2020). Library prep was done by the immunoSEQ multiplex PCR assay. TCRdb mirrors the immuneACCESS table, restricted to in-frame sequences. Some clones are absent from its copies; in checked studies, under half trace to an unresolved V gene, and the reason for the others is unknown. The sample has about 70,000 clones on record, roughly 80% of them singletons. The ten most abundant clones make up about 3% of the sample. In its sample, this clone was seen a few times. Its target antigen remains unknown. One base away there is no much larger clone; base qualities are not given. CDR1 SGHRS and CDR2 YFSETQ were looked up in the germline V gene. Trimming takes 3 bases from V and 5 bases from J, and the germline ends sit 9 bases apart. The CDR3 covers 13 residues, taking in both the cysteine and the phenylalanine. The entry retains the CDR3 DNA only, 39 bases that are in frame from base 1.

This chain joins TRBV5-1 to TRBJ1-5; tentative D gene TRBD1, with 5 bases matching. The material sequenced was PBMCs. The TCR comes from a woman between 50 and 59 years old with lung cancer. The CDR3 region: CASSWDLDQPQHF. The nucleotide sequence is given as TGCGCCAGCAGCTGGGACCTTGATCAGCCCCAGCATTTT.